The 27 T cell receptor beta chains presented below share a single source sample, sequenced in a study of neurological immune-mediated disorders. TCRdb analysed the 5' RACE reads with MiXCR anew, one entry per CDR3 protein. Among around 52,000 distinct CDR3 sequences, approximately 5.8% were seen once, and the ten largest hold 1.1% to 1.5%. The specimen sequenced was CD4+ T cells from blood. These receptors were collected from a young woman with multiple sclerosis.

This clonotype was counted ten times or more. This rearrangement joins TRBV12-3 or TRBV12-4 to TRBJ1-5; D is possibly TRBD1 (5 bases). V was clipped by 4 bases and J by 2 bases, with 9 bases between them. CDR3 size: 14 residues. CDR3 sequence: CASSSQGGNQPQHF. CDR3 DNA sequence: TGTGCCAGCAGTTCCCAGGGAGGCAATCAGCCCCAGCATTTT.

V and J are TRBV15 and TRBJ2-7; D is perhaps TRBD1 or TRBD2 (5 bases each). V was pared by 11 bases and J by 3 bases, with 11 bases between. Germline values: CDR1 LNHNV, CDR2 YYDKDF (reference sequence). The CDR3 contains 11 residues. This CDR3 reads CAAGTDYEQYF. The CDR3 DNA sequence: TGTGCCGCTGGGACGGACTACGAGCAGTACTTC.

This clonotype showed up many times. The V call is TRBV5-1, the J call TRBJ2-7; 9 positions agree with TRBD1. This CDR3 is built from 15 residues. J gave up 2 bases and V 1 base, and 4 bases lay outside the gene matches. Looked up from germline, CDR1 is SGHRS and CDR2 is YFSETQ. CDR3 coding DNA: TGCGCCAGCAGCTTGTTTGGGACAGGGCCCTACGAGCAGTACTTC. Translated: CASSLFGTGPYEQYF.

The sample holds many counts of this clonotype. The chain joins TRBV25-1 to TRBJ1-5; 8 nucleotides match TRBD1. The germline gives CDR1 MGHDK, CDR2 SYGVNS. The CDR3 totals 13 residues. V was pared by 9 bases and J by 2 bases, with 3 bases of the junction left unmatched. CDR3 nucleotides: TGTGCCAGTGGGGGACAGGGCAATCAGCCCCAGCATTTT. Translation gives CASGGQGNQPQHF. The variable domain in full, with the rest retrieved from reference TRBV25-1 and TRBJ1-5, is EADIYQTPRYLVIGTGKKITLECSQTMGHDKMYWYQQDPGMELHLIHYSYGVNSTEKGDLSSESTVSRIRTEHFPLTLESARPSHTSQYLCASGGQGNQPQHFGDGTRLSIL.

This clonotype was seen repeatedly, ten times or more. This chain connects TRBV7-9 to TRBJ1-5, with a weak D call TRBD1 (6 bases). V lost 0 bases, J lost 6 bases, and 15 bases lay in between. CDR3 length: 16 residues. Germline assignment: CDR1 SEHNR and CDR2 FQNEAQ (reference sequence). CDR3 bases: TGTGCCAGCAGCTTAGCGGGAGGGGGGGCTGGTCAGCCCCAGCATTTT. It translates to CASSLAGGGAGQPQHF.

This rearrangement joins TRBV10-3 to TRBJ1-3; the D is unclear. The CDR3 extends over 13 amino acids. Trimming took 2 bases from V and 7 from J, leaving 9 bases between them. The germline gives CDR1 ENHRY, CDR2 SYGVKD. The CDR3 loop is CAISEPTRNTIYF. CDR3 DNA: TGTGCCATCAGTGAGCCGACAAGGAACACCATATATTTT.

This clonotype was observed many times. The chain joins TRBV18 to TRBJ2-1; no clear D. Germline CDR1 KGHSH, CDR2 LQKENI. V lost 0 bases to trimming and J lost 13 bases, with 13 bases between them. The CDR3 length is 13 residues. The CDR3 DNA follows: TGTGCCAGCTCACCACCAAGATATGGGGTCCAGTTCTTC. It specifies CASSPPRYGVQFF.

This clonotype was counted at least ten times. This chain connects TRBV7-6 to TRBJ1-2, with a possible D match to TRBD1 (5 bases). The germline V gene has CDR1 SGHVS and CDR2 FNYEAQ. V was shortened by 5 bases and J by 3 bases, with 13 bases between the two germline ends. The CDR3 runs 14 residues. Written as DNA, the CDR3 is TGTGCCAGCAGCCCCGGGGGGTCGCACTATGGCTACACCTTC. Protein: CASSPGGSHYGYTF.

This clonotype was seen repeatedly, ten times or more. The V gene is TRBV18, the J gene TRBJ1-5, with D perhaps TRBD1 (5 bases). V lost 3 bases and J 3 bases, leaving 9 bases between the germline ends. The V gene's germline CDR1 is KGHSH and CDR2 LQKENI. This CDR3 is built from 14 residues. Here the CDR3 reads CASSPRRDNQPQHF. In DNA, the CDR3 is TGTGCCAGCTCACCTCGCAGGGACAATCAGCCCCAGCATTTT.

For the CDR3, the DNA is TGTGCCAGTAGCACAAGGACAGGGGGCTTTGAAGCTTTCTTT. Translating it yields CASSTRTGGFEAFF. The rearrangement links TRBV19 to TRBJ1-1; TRBD1 agrees at 11 bases. From germline, CDR1 is LNHDA and CDR2 SQIVND (reference sequence). The V and J ends lost 6 bases and 7 bases, in that order; junction bases with no gene match: 7. The CDR3 sequence is 14 residues long.

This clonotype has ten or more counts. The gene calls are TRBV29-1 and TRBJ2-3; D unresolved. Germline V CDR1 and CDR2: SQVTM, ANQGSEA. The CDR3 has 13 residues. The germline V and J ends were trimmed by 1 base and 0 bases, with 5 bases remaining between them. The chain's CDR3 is CSVEAGSTDTQYF. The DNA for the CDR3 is TGCAGCGTTGAAGCCGGGAGCACAGATACGCAGTATTTT.

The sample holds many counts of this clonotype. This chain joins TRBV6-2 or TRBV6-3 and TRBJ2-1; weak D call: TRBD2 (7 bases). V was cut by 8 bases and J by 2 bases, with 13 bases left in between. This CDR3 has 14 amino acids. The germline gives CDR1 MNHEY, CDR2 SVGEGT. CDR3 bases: TGTGCCAGCGGGGGGGGGGGCACCTACAATGAGCAGTTCTTC. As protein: CASGGGGTYNEQFF.

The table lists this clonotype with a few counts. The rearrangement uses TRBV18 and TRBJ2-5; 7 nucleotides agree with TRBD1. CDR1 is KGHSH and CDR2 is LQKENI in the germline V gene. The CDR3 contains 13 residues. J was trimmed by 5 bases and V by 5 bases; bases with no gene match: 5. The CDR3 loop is CASSVDRAETQYF. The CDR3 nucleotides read TGTGCCAGCTCAGTCGACAGGGCGGAGACCCAGTACTTC.

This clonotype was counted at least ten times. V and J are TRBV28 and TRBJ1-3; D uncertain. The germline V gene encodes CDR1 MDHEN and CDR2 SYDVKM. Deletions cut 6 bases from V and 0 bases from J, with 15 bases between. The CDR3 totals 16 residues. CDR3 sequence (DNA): TGTGCCAGCAGCTCGGCGGAGGGAATCTCTGGAAACACCATATATTTT. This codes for CASSSAEGISGNTIYF.

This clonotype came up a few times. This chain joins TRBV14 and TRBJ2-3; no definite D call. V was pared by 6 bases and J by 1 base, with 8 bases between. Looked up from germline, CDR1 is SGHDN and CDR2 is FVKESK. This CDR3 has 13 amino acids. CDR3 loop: CASRYTGTDTQYF. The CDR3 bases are TGTGCCAGCAGGTACACAGGCACAGATACGCAGTATTTT.

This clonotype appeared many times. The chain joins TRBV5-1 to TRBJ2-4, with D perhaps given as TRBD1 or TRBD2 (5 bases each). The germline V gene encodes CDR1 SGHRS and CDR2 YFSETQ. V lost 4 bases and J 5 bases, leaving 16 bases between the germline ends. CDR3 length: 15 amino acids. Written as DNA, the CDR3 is TGCGCCAGCAGCCCTGGAAGGGGACGCGAAAACATTCAGTACTTC. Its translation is CASSPGRGRENIQYF.

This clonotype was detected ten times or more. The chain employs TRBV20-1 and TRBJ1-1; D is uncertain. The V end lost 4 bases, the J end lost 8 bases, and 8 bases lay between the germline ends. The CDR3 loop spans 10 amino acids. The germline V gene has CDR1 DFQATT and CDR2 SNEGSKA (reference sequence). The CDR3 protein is CSAKRLEAFF. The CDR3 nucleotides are TGCAGTGCTAAACGGTTGGAAGCTTTCTTT.

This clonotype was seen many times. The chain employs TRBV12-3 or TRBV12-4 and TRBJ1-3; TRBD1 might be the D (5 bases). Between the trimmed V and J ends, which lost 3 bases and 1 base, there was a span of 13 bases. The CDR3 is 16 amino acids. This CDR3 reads CASSLKGPASGNTIYF. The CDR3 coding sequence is TGTGCCAGCAGTTTGAAGGGACCGGCTTCTGGAAACACCATATATTTT.

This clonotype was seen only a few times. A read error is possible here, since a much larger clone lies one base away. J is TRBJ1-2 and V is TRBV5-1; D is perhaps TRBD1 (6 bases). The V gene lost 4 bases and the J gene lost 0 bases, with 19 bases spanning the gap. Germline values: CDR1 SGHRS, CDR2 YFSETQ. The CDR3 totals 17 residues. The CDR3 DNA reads TGCGCCAGCAGCAACCATCCCTGGGACAACGCTAACTATGGCTACACCTTC. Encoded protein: CASSNHPWDNANYGYTF.

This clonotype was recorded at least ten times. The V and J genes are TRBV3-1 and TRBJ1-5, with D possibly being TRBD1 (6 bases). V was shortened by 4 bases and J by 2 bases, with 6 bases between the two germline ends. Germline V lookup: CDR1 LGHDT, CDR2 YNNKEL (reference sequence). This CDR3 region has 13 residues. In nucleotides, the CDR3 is TGTGCCAGCAGCCGACAGGGCAATCAGCCCCAGCATTTT. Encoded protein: CASSRQGNQPQHF.

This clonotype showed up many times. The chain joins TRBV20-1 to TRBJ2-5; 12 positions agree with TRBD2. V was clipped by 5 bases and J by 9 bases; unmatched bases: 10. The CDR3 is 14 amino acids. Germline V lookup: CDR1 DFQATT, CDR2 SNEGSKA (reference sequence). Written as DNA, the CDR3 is TGCAGTGCTCCGGGACTAGCGGGCTTTTCGGCCCAGTACTTC. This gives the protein CSAPGLAGFSAQYF.

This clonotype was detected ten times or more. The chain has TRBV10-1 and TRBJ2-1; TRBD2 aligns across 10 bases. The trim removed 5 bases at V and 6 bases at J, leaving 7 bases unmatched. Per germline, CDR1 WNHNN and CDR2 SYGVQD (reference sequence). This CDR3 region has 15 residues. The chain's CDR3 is CASSKRAGGPNEQFF. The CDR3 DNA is TGCGCCAGCAGTAAGAGAGCGGGAGGGCCCAATGAGCAGTTCTTC.

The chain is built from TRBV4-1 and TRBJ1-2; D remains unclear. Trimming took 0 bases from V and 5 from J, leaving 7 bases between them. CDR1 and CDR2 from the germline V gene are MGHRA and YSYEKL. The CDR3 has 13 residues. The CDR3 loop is CASSQDLRYGYTF. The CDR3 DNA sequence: TGCGCCAGCAGCCAAGATCTACGGTATGGCTACACCTTC.

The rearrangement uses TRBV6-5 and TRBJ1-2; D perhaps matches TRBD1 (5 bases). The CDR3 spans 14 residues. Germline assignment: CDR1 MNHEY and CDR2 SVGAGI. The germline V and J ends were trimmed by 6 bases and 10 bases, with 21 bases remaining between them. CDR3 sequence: CASRAPGLGGDYTF. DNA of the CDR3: TGTGCCAGCAGAGCACCGGGCCTTGGGGGGGACTACACCTTC.

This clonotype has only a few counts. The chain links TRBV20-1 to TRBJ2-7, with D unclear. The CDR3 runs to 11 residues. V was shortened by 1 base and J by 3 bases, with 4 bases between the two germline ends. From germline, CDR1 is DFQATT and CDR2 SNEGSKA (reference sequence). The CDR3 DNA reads TGCAGTGCTAGAGCCGGCTACGAGCAGTACGTC. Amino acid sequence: CSARAGYEQYV.

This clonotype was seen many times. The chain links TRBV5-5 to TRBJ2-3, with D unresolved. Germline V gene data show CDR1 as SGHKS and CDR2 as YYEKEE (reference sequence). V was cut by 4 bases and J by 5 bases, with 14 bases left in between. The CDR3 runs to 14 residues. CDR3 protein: CASSPRHLLDTQYF. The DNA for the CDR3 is TGTGCCAGCAGCCCGCGCCACCTCCTAGATACGCAGTATTTT.

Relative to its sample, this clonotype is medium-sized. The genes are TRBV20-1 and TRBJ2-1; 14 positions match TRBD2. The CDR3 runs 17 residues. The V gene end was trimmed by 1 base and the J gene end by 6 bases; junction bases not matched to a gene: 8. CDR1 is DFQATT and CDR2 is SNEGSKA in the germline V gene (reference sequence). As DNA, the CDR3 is TGCAGTGCTAGAGTCAGAGGGACTAGCGGGAGTGTCAATGAGCAGTTCTTC. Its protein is CSARVRGTSGSVNEQFF.